The 24 T cell receptor beta chains reported below all come from one sample, sequenced in a study of cytomegalovirus exposure and HLA in healthy donors. Produced via immunoSEQ multiplex PCR; TCRdb's table is partial and in-frame only. Here the sample spans some 170,000 clones, 85% to 90% being singletons. Sequenced: PBMCs. These TCRs come from a woman under 30 in good health and CMV-seropositive.

In regard to this clone: At one end, the junction sequence differs from germline, possibly due to a read error. The chain joins TRBV5-1 to TRBJ2-7, with 13 bases identical to TRBD2. The length of the CDR3 is 15 residues. Germline-derived CDR1 and CDR2 are SGHRS and YFSETQ. This chain's CDR3 is CASSFQGLAGVGPTF. CDR3 in DNA: TGCGCCAGCAGCTTTCAAGGACTAGCGGGAGTTGGACCGACCTTC.

The sample holds a few counts of this clone. The chain uses TRBV11-2 and TRBJ2-7; D perhaps matches TRBD2 (6 bases). V was shortened by 4 bases and J by 9 bases, with 10 bases between the two germline ends. Germline lookup yields CDR1 SGHAT and CDR2 FQNNGV. The CDR3 sequence is 11 residues long. The CDR3 coding sequence is TGTGCCAGCAGCTCCCAAGCGGGGCAGTACTTC. Protein sequence: CASSSQAGQYF.

The chain combines TRBV10-3 with TRBJ2-7; TRBD1 aligns across 7 bases. Germline-derived CDR1 and CDR2 are ENHRY and SYGVKD. V lost 7 bases to trimming and J lost 2 bases; unmatched junction nucleotides: 8. The CDR3 is 14 amino acids. DNA for the CDR3: TGTGCCATCACGGCGACAGGGATGACCTACGAGCAGTACTTC. Translating it yields CAITATGMTYEQYF.

The rearrangement links TRBV29-1 to TRBJ2-2, with D perhaps matching TRBD1 (5 bases). The germline gives CDR1 SQVTM, CDR2 ANQGSEA. The CDR3 is made up of 15 amino acids. Trimming cost V 0 bases and J 4 bases, with 12 bases left between them. DNA of the CDR3: TGCAGCGTTGAAGATCCCAGGGTGGGCACCGGGGAGCTGTTTTTT. Protein product: CSVEDPRVGTGELFF.

This clone showed up just a few times. This chain connects TRBV6-6 to TRBJ1-5; a weak D match, TRBD1 (5 bases). The CDR3 runs 14 residues. Germline CDR1 is MNHNY and CDR2 is SVGAGI (reference sequence). Trimming stripped 6 bases from V and 5 bases from J, with 14 bases between. As DNA, the CDR3 is TGTGCCAGCAGAGTAAGTGGGGGGGATCAGCCCCAGCATTTT. Its translation is CASRVSGGDQPQHF.

The J gene is TRBJ1-3, the V gene TRBV2; no clear D. Looked up from germline, CDR1 is SNHLY and CDR2 is FYNNEI. The CDR3 has 15 residues. Trimming cost V 6 bases and J 0 bases, with 12 bases left between them. The CDR3 protein is CASSQHGYSGNTIYF. The CDR3 region has the DNA TGTGCCAGCAGCCAACATGGTTACTCTGGAAACACCATATATTTT. The full variable domain, rest sourced from reference TRBV2 and TRBJ1-3, is EPEVTQTPSHQVTQMGQEVILRCVPISNHLYFYWYRQILGQKVEFLVSFYNNEISEKSEIFDDQFSVERPDGSNFTLKIRSTKLEDSAMYFCASSQHGYSGNTIYFGEGSWLTVV.

This clone was observed a few times. The chain joins TRBV2 to TRBJ2-7, with D perhaps matching TRBD1 (5 bases). The CDR3 is made up of 11 amino acids. The V and J ends lost 8 bases and 2 bases respectively, with 7 bases between them. CDR1 is SNHLY and CDR2 is FYNNEI in the germline V gene. CDR3 protein: CASRTTYEQYF. The CDR3 bases are TGTGCCAGCCGGACAACCTACGAGCAGTACTTC.

This clone has only a few counts. Additional DNA sequences in this sample encode the identical CDR3. This chain connects TRBV7-2 to TRBJ2-5, with a possible D match to TRBD2 (5 bases). Germline V CDR1 and CDR2: SGHTA, FQGNSA. V dropped 0 bases and J dropped 5 bases, with 7 bases sitting between them. The CDR3 runs to 13 residues. DNA for the CDR3: TGTGCCAGCAGCTTAGCGGGCGGGGAGACCCAGTACTTC. This codes for CASSLAGGETQYF.

This clone appeared a few times. This rearrangement joins TRBV29-1 to TRBJ2-1, with D possibly matching TRBD2 (6 bases). The CDR3 spans 11 residues. Per the germline V gene, CDR1 is SQVTM and CDR2 is ANQGSEA. The germline V and J ends were trimmed by 3 bases and 10 bases, with 10 bases remaining between them. The CDR3 loop is CSVDRAGEQFF. The CDR3 region has the DNA TGCAGCGTTGATAGGGCGGGGGAGCAGTTCTTC.

The J gene is TRBJ2-1, the V gene TRBV28; 8 nucleotides align to TRBD2. Germline loops: CDR1 MDHEN, CDR2 SYDVKM. The J segment lost 2 bases and the V segment lost 6 bases, leaving 12 bases of the junction unmatched. The CDR3 extends over 17 amino acids. In DNA form, the CDR3 reads TGTGCCAGCAGCCGATACGGGGGGGAGAGAACCTACAATGAGCAGTTCTTC. Residues: CASSRYGGERTYNEQFF.

The sample holds a few counts of this clone. The rearrangement links TRBV14 to TRBJ2-7; 7 nucleotides match TRBD1. The CDR3 consists of 17 residues. After removal of 0 bases from V and 2 bases from J, the junction contained 10 bases not matched to a gene. The germline V gene encodes CDR1 SGHDN and CDR2 FVKESK. This CDR3 is CASSQDPAGGYPYEQYF. CDR3 nucleotides: TGTGCCAGCAGCCAAGATCCAGCAGGGGGTTATCCCTACGAGCAGTACTTC.

This chain uses TRBV11-2 with TRBJ2-5; 7 nucleotides align to TRBD2. The length of the CDR3 is 14 residues. V shed 1 base, J shed 4 bases, and the junction held 3 bases outside the gene matches. Germline CDR1 reads SGHAT; CDR2 reads FQNNGV. As DNA, the CDR3 is TGTGCCAGCAGCTTAGGATGGGGGGGAGAGACCCAGTACTTC. Residues: CASSLGWGGETQYF.

The chain carries TRBV4-2 and TRBJ2-1; TRBD2 might be the D (5 bases). The CDR3 is made up of 13 amino acids. The germline gives CDR1 LGHNA, CDR2 YNFKEQ. With 4 bases removed from V and 9 bases from J, the gap between germline ends came to 13 bases. As DNA, the CDR3 is TGTGCCAGCAGCCCTCGGGCTAGCCCTGAGCAGTTCTTC. Amino acids: CASSPRASPEQFF.

This rearrangement joins TRBV6-1 to TRBJ1-2; 7 bases map to TRBD1. From germline, CDR1 is MNHNS and CDR2 SASEGT. The CDR3 spans 15 residues. V shed 8 bases, J shed 8 bases, and the junction held 17 bases outside the gene matches. In nucleotides, the CDR3 is TGTGCCAGCCACGGGACAGCGACACTTTTATGGGGCTACACCTTC. Protein: CASHGTATLLWGYTF.

This clone has a single count. CDR3 region: CASSLVGGLNTEAFF. The CDR3 DNA reads as TGTGCCAGCAGCTTGGTAGGCGGATTGAACACTGAAGCTTTCTTT. The chain combines TRBV5-6 with TRBJ1-1; D ambiguous. Germline V gene sequence: CDR1 SGHDT, CDR2 YYEEEE. CDR3 length: 15 amino acids. V lost 0 bases, J lost 0 bases, and 9 bases lay in between.

The J gene is TRBJ1-5, the V gene TRBV19; TRBD1 matches at 7 bases. The V segment lost 2 bases and the J segment 3 bases; nucleotides outside the gene matches: 7. The germline V gene encodes CDR1 LNHDA and CDR2 SQIVND (reference sequence). The CDR3 extends over 16 amino acids. The CDR3 reads CASSITTGVNNQPQHF. As DNA, the CDR3 is TGTGCCAGTAGTATAACTACAGGGGTAAACAATCAGCCCCAGCATTTT. Full variable domain (remainder filled in from reference TRBV19 and TRBJ1-5): DGGITQSPKYLFRKEGQNVTLSCEQNLNHDAMYWYRQDPGQGLRLIYYSQIVNDFQKGDIAEGYSVSREKKESFPLTVTSAQKNPTAFYLCASSITTGVNNQPQHFGDGTRLSIL.

The rearrangement uses TRBV29-1 and TRBJ2-7; 11 bases fit TRBD2. Germline values: CDR1 SQVTM, CDR2 ANQGSEA. V shed 7 bases, J shed 3 bases, and the junction held 5 bases outside the gene matches. The CDR3 runs 13 residues. The CDR3 DNA reads as TGCAGCGCCGCCGGGACTAGCGGCTACGAGCAGTACTTC. As protein: CSAAGTSGYEQYF.

V is TRBV14 and J is TRBJ2-3, with TRBD2 matching over 7 bases. The ends lost 5 bases at V and 2 bases at J; junction bases unmatched: 10. Looked up from germline, CDR1 is SGHDN and CDR2 is FVKESK. CDR3 length equals 16 residues. This CDR3 is CASSLGPAGLTDTQYF. CDR3 sequence (DNA): TGTGCCAGCAGCTTGGGGCCAGCGGGACTCACAGATACGCAGTATTTT.

This clone has only one observation. The CDR3 reads CASSLQGWRADTQYF. CDR3 nucleotide sequence: TGTGCCAGCAGCTTGCAGGGGTGGCGGGCAGATACGCAGTATTTT. V usage is TRBV5-4 and J usage is TRBJ2-3; the D gene is possibly TRBD1 (6 bases). Germline V gene sequence: CDR1 SGHNT, CDR2 YYREEE (reference sequence). This CDR3 spans 15 amino acids. The ends were cut back, 1 base at V and 4 bases at J, with 13 bases in the middle.

The V gene is TRBV4-2, the J gene TRBJ2-3; TRBD1 is a possible D gene (6 bases). V lost 4 bases and J 5 bases, leaving 22 bases between the germline ends. CDR3 length equals 17 residues. Germline values: CDR1 LGHNA, CDR2 YNFKEQ. The CDR3 spells CASSPLGARGRLDTQYF. The CDR3, as DNA: TGTGCCAGCAGCCCCTTGGGGGCCCGCGGCCGCCTAGATACGCAGTATTTT.

The chain uses TRBV2 and TRBJ1-4; D unresolved. The CDR3 totals 15 residues. The germline V gene has CDR1 SNHLY and CDR2 FYNNEI. Trimming left V 3 bases short and J 4 bases short, with 12 bases between. This chain's CDR3 is CASSESQIYNEKLFF. The CDR3 nucleotides are TGTGCCAGCAGTGAGTCACAGATCTATAATGAAAAACTGTTTTTT.

The chain carries TRBV7-9 and TRBJ2-1; TRBD2 agrees at 10 bases. The V gene's germline CDR1 is SEHNR and CDR2 FQNEAQ (reference sequence). This CDR3 has 18 residues. V lost 2 bases, J lost 0 bases, and 7 bases stayed unmatched. CDR3 DNA sequence: TGTGCCAGCAGCTTATCTCCGGGACTAGCGTACTCCTACAATGAGCAGTTCTTC. It codes for CASSLSPGLAYSYNEQFF.

The chain combines TRBV19 with TRBJ2-3, with TRBD2 identical over 9 bases. Germline lookup yields CDR1 LNHDA and CDR2 SQIVND (reference sequence). Trimming at V came to 3 bases and at J to 1 base, leaving 5 bases not matched to a gene. The CDR3 has 16 residues. The CDR3 region has the DNA TGTGCCAGTAGTATCCCTCGACTAGCGGGCACAGATACGCAGTATTTT. Its protein product is CASSIPRLAGTDTQYF.

A word on this clone: At one end the junction does not follow the germline gene, possibly because of a read error. The V gene is TRBV7-7, the J gene TRBJ1-1; 7 positions match TRBD1. The CDR3 spans 14 residues. CDR1 is SSHAT and CDR2 is FNYEAQ in the germline V gene (reference sequence). The CDR3 DNA reads as TGTGCTAGCAGCTACCGGGACAGCAACACTGAAGCTTTCTTT. This translates into CASSYRDSNTEAFF.